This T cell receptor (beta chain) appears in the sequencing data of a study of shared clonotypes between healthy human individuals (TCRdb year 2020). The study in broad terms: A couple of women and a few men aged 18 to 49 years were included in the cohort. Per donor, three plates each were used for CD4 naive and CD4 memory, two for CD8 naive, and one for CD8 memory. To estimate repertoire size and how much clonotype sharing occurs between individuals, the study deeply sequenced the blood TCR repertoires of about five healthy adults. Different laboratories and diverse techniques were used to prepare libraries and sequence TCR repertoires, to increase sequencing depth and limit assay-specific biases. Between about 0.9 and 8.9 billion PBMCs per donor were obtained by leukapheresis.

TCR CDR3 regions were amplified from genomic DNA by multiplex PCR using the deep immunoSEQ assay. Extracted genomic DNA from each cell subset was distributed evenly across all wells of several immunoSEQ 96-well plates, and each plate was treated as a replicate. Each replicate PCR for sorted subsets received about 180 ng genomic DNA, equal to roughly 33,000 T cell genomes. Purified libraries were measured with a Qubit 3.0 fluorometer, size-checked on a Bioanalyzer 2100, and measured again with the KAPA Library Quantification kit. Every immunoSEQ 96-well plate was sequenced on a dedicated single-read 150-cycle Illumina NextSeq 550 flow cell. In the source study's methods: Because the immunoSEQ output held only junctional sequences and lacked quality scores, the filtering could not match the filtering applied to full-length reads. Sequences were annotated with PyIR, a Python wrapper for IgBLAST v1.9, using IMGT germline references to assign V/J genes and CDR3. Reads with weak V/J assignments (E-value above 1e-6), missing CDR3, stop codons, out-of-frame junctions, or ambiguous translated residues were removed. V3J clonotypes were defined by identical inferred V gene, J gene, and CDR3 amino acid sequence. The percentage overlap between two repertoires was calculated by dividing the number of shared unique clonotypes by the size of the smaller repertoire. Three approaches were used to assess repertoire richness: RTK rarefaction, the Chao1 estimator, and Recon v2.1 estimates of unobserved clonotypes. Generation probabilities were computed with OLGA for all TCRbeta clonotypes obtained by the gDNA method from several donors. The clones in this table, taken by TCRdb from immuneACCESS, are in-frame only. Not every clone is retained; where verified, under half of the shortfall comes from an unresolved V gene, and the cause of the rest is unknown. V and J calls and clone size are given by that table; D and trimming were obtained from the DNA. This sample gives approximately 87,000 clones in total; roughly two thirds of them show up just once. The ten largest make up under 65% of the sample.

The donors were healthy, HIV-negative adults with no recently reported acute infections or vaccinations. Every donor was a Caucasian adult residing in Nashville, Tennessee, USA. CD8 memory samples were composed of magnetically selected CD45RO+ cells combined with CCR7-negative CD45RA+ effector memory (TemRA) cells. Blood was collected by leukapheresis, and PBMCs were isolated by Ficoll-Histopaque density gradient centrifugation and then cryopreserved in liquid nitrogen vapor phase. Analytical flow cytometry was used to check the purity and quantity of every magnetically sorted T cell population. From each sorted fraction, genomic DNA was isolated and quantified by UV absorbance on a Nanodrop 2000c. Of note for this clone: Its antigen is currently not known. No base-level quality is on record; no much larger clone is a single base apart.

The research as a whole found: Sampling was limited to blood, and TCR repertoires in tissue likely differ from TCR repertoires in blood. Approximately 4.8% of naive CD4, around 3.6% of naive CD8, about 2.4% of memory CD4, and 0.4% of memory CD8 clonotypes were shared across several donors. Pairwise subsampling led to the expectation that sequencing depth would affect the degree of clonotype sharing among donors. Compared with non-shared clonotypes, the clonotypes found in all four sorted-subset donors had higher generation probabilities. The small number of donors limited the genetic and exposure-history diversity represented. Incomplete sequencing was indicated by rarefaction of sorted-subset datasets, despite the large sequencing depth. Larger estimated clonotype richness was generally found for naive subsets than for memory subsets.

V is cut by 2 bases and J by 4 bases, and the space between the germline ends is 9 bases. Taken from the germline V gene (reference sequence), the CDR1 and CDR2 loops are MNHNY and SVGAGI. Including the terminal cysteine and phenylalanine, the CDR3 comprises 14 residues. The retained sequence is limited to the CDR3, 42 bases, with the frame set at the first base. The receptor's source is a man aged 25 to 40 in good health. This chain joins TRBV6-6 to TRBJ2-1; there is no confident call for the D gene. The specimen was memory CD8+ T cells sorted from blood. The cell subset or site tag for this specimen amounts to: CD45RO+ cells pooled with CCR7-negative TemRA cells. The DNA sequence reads TGTGCCAGCAGTTACAGCACATTTTACAATGAGCAGTTCTTC. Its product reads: CASSYSTFYNEQFF.